The T cell receptor (beta chain) under discussion was sequenced for a study of cytomegalovirus exposure and HLA in healthy donors. Whereas donors were nominally healthy upon sampling, unrecorded immune exposures were probable. Overall study findings and caveats: Later genetic work tied a missense DCLRE1C variant to beta-chain V and J trimming. Presence/absence analyses took donor sequencing depth as roughly uniform.

A word on this clone: What it recognizes is unknown.

In the PCR, 60 Vbeta and 13 Jbeta primers were used. TCRdb's copy holds only in-frame clones and misses some; the assay was immunoSEQ multiplex PCR. The sample includes about 170,000 clones, under 75% of them seen just once. This clonotype was obtained from a man aged 35-49 years in good health and CMV-seropositive. Sequencing used PBMCs.

For the CDR3, the DNA is TGTGCCAGCAGTGAGGGGGGTGGTAATTCACCCCTCCACTTT. It translates to CASSEGGGNSPLHF. The genes are TRBV2 and TRBJ1-6; a possible D gene is TRBD1 (5 bases). Germline-derived CDR1 and CDR2 are SNHLY and FYNNEI. CDR3 length equals 14 residues. Trimming took 3 bases from V and 6 from J, leaving 9 bases between them. The variable domain in full, with the rest retrieved from reference TRBV2 and TRBJ1-6, is EPEVTQTPSHQVTQMGQEVILRCVPISNHLYFYWYRQILGQKVEFLVSFYNNEISEKSEIFDDQFSVERPDGSNFTLKIRSTKLEDSAMYFCASSEGGGNSPLHFGNGTRLTVT.